The 11 T cell receptor beta chains in this list originate from one sample, sequenced in a study of cytomegalovirus exposure and HLA in healthy donors (dated 2017 in TCRdb). The protocol used for the library was the immunoSEQ multiplex PCR assay. For the multiplex PCR, a mixture combining 60 forward primers for TCR Vbeta segments and 13 reverse primers for TCR Jbeta segments was used. Drawn from immuneACCESS, this table holds only the in-frame rearrangements with V and J called that TCRdb kept. Clones are partly lost; checked studies trace under half to an unresolved V gene and leave the rest unexplained. The table for this sample lists around 130,000 clones. Roughly 2% of the sample comes from the top ten. The sample taken for sequencing was PBMCs. The receptors originated from an older woman in good health and CMV-seronegative.

The rearrangement joins TRBV19 to TRBJ1-5; a weak D match, TRBD1 (6 bases). CDR1 and CDR2 from the germline V gene are LNHDA and SQIVND (reference sequence). CDR3 size: 14 residues. The V and J ends lost 11 bases and 2 bases respectively, with 16 bases between them. CDR3 nucleotides: TGTGCCGTCGACCCTGGGGGCGGCAATCAGCCCCAGCATTTT. Amino acids: CAVDPGGGNQPQHF.

The rearrangement links TRBV4-1 to TRBJ2-5, with 13 positions matching TRBD2. The V gene's germline CDR1 is MGHRA and CDR2 YSYEKL. J lost 3 bases, V lost 3 bases, and 1 base had no gene match. The length of the CDR3 is 15 residues. Here the CDR3 DNA reads TGCGCCAGCAGCCACGGGACTAGCGGGGAAGAGACCCAGTACTTC. This sequence encodes CASSHGTSGEETQYF.

This chain joins TRBV15 and TRBJ1-5; 7 nucleotides line up with TRBD1. Germline V gene sequence: CDR1 LNHNV, CDR2 YYDKDF (reference sequence). After removal of 0 bases from V and 14 bases from J, the junction contained 7 bases not matched to a gene. The CDR3 covers 13 residues. CDR3 in amino acids: CATSRERDREEHF. CDR3 coding DNA: TGTGCCACCAGCAGAGAACGAGACAGGGAGGAGCATTTT. Filled out from reference TRBV15 and TRBJ1-5, the complete variable domain reads DAMVIQNPRYQVTQFGKPVTLSCSQTLNHNVMYWYQQKSSQAPKLLFHYYDKDFNNEADTPDNFQSRRPNTSFCFLDIRSPGLGDTAMYLCATSRERDREEHFGDGTRLSIL.

The chain has TRBV5-6 and TRBJ2-5; D is ambiguous. Germline CDR1 and CDR2: SGHDT and YYEEEE. The ends were cut back, 2 bases at V and 3 bases at J, with 11 bases in the middle. CDR3 length: 14 amino acids. CDR3 bases: TGTGCCAGCAGCTTTCAGGCGACAAAAGAGACCCAGTACTTC. Its translation: CASSFQATKETQYF.

J is TRBJ1-2 and V is TRBV11-3; D uncertain. CDR1 and CDR2 (germline): SGHNT, YENEEA. The CDR3 is 15 residues long. Trimming took 1 base from V and 1 from J, leaving 10 bases between them. The CDR3, as DNA: TGTGCCAGCAGCTTAGGATCCCTCGGTAACTATGGCTACACCTTC. This gives the protein CASSLGSLGNYGYTF.

J is TRBJ2-1 and V is TRBV19, with a weak D call TRBD1 (5 bases). Germline values: CDR1 LNHDA, CDR2 SQIVND (reference sequence). Trimming cost V 0 bases and J 6 bases, with 12 bases left between them. The CDR3 extends over 15 amino acids. The CDR3 coding sequence is TGTGCCAGTAGTATAGAAGCGACAGAATTCAATGAGCAGTTCTTC. This gives the protein CASSIEATEFNEQFF.

The chain has TRBV5-1 and TRBJ2-3, with D unresolved. The V gene lost 0 bases and the J gene lost 4 bases, with 9 bases spanning the gap. CDR1 and CDR2 from the germline V gene are SGHRS and YFSETQ. CDR3 length equals 14 residues. CDR3 protein: CASSLGLAPDTQYF. CDR3 DNA sequence: TGCGCCAGCAGCTTGGGGCTCGCACCAGATACGCAGTATTTT. Looking up the rest from reference TRBV5-1 and TRBJ2-3 gives the full variable domain: KAGVTQTPRYLIKTRGQQVTLSCSPISGHRSVSWYQQTPGQGLQFLFEYFSETQRNKGNFPGRFSGRQFSNSRSEMNVSTLELGDSALYLCASSLGLAPDTQYFGPGTRLTVL.

The rearrangement uses TRBV30 and TRBJ1-5; 11 bases match TRBD1. J gave up 7 bases and V 6 bases, and 8 bases lay outside the gene matches. Germline-derived CDR1 and CDR2 are GTSNPN and SVGIG (reference sequence). CDR3 length: 14 residues. CDR3 nucleotide sequence: TGTGCCTGTAACGGACAGGGGGCAAAACAGCCCCAGCATTTT. This codes for CACNGQGAKQPQHF. Variable domain in full (rest from reference TRBV30 and TRBJ1-5): SQTIHQWPATLVQPVGSPLSLECTVEGTSNPNLYWYRQAAGRGLQLLFYSVGIGQISSEVPQNLSASRPQDRQFILSSKKLLLSDSGFYLCACNGQGAKQPQHFGDGTRLSIL.

The chain uses TRBV5-6 and TRBJ2-2; TRBD1 matches 8 bases. Germline lookup yields CDR1 SGHDT and CDR2 YYEEEE. The V and J ends lost 4 bases and 0 bases, in that order; junction bases with no gene match: 5. The CDR3 runs to 16 residues. The DNA of the CDR3 is TGTGCCAGCAGCCCCCGACAGGGGACGAACACCGGGGAGCTGTTTTTT. This translates into CASSPRQGTNTGELFF.

This chain connects TRBV10-1 to TRBJ2-3; TRBD1 matches 9 bases. Germline CDR1 reads WNHNN; CDR2 reads SYGVQD (reference sequence). This CDR3 has 15 residues. Trimming took 5 bases from V and 1 from J; bases not matched to a gene: 4. Here the CDR3 DNA reads TGCGCCAGCAGTTTCGGACAGGGGCGCACAGATACGCAGTATTTT. It translates to CASSFGQGRTDTQYF.

The chain combines TRBV11-2 with TRBJ2-2; D is perhaps TRBD1 (5 bases). Germline assignment: CDR1 SGHAT and CDR2 FQNNGV. V was cut by 5 bases and J by 6 bases, with 7 bases left in between. The CDR3 covers 12 residues. The CDR3 sequence: CASSPGPGELFF. The CDR3 DNA sequence: TGTGCCAGCAGCCCAGGGCCCGGGGAGCTGTTTTTT.